The 20 T cell receptor beta chains in this list originate from one sample, sequenced in a study of shared clonotypes between healthy human individuals. Measured with immunoSEQ multiplex PCR; TCRdb has only the in-frame clones, and not every one. The table has hundreds of thousands of clones, about 96% seen once; the top ten hold roughly 0.1%. The naive CD8 population came from CD45RO-negative cells selected for CCR7, without terminally differentiated effector memory CD45RA+ cells. Material for sequencing was naive CD8+ T cells sorted from blood. The receptor source for this set is a woman in her 30s in good health.

The rearrangement uses TRBV6-1 and TRBJ2-3; a possible D gene is TRBD2 (6 bases). CDR1 MNHNS and CDR2 SASEGT come from the germline V gene. Trimming left V 7 bases short and J 1 base short, with 12 bases between. This CDR3 has 14 amino acids. Written as DNA, the CDR3 is TGTGCCAGCACGGTTAGCGGCGGCACAGATACGCAGTATTTT. This translates into CASTVSGGTDTQYF.

This rearrangement joins TRBV5-1 to TRBJ1-1; D gene uncertain. Germline CDR1 SGHRS, CDR2 YFSETQ. V was clipped by 2 bases and J by 8 bases, with 13 bases between them. The CDR3 contains 13 residues. In DNA form, the CDR3 reads TGCGCCAGCAGCTTTACGGGCGGTTACGAAGCTTTCTTT. Protein product: CASSFTGGYEAFF.

V gene TRBV28 combines with J gene TRBJ2-5, with a weak D call TRBD1 (6 bases). This CDR3 is built from 15 residues. CDR1 MDHEN and CDR2 SYDVKM come from the germline V gene. The V and J ends lost 3 bases and 1 base respectively, with 12 bases between them. CDR3 protein: CASSFPGQSQETQYF. CDR3 DNA sequence: TGTGCCAGCAGTTTCCCCGGACAGTCCCAAGAGACCCAGTACTTC.

The chain employs TRBV9 and TRBJ1-5, with D possibly matching TRBD1 (5 bases). The CDR3 sequence is 16 residues long. The germline gives CDR1 SGDLS, CDR2 YYNGEE. V lost 0 bases, J lost 0 bases, and 10 bases lay in between. DNA of the CDR3: TGTGCCAGCAGCGTAGTTCAGGGTACTAGCAATCAGCCCCAGCATTTT. Its protein is CASSVVQGTSNQPQHF.

CDR3 in amino acids: CASSEALARDNEQFF. DNA of the CDR3: TGTGCCAGCAGTGAAGCCCTAGCGAGGGACAATGAGCAGTTCTTC. The chain employs TRBV2 and TRBJ2-1; D may be TRBD2 (6 bases). There are 15 residues in the CDR3. V was pared by 0 bases and J by 5 bases, with 11 bases between. The germline V gene has CDR1 SNHLY and CDR2 FYNNEI.

To note about this clone: Other nucleotide sequences from this sample produce the same CDR3. V usage is TRBV5-4 and J usage is TRBJ2-5, with D hard to call. Trimming removed 0 bases at V and 5 bases at J, with 8 bases between. The germline V gene has CDR1 SGHNT and CDR2 YYREEE (reference sequence). The CDR3 extends over 13 amino acids. The CDR3 loop reads CASSLETGETQYF. DNA of the CDR3: TGTGCCAGCAGCTTGGAAACGGGCGAGACCCAGTACTTC.

The chain has TRBV7-9 and TRBJ1-4; 7 bases align to TRBD1. This CDR3 comprises 15 residues. CDR1 and CDR2 (germline): SEHNR, FQNEAQ (reference sequence). Unmatched junction bases numbered 7, after V lost 6 bases and J lost 3 bases. CDR3 DNA: TGTGCCAGCAGTCGTCCGGGACAGTCTAATGAAAAACTGTTTTTT. Amino acid sequence: CASSRPGQSNEKLFF.

This chain uses TRBV5-4 with TRBJ2-3; TRBD1 matches 8 bases. CDR1 is SGHNT, CDR2 YYREEE, per germline (reference sequence). V lost 0 bases to trimming and J lost 5 bases; unmatched junction nucleotides: 8. There are 16 residues in the CDR3. CDR3 sequence: CASSLGKQGDGDTQYF. In nucleotides, the CDR3 is TGTGCCAGCAGCTTGGGAAAACAGGGGGATGGAGATACGCAGTATTTT.

CDR3 region: CASGLAGGTYNEQFF. CDR3 sequence (DNA): TGTGCATCGGGACTAGCGGGAGGGACCTACAATGAGCAGTTCTTC. The chain carries TRBV30 and TRBJ2-1, with TRBD2 matching 16 bases. The CDR3 spans 15 residues. Germline V gene data show CDR1 as GTSNPN and CDR2 as SVGIG (reference sequence).

The rearrangement uses TRBV19 and TRBJ2-2; perhaps TRBD1 as D (5 bases). Trimming removed 5 bases from V and 4 bases from J, with 14 bases in between. The germline CDR1 and CDR2 sequences are LNHDA and SQIVND (reference sequence). CDR3 length: 15 residues. DNA for the CDR3: TGTGCCAGTAGTCGTACACAGGCGAGCACCGGGGAGCTGTTTTTT. Translation: CASSRTQASTGELFF. Full variable domain (remainder filled in from reference TRBV19 and TRBJ2-2): DGGITQSPKYLFRKEGQNVTLSCEQNLNHDAMYWYRQDPGQGLRLIYYSQIVNDFQKGDIAEGYSVSREKKESFPLTVTSAQKNPTAFYLCASSRTQASTGELFFGEGSRLTVL.

V gene TRBV5-4 combines with J gene TRBJ2-1, with 9 bases fitting TRBD2. The V gene end was trimmed by 4 bases and the J gene end by 8 bases; junction bases not matched to a gene: 1. CDR3 size: 12 residues. The V gene's germline CDR1 is SGHNT and CDR2 YYREEE (reference sequence). CDR3 DNA: TGTGCCAGCAGCAGGACTAGCGATGAGCAGTTCTTC. Residues: CASSRTSDEQFF.

For this clone: Other DNA sequences in this specimen translate into the identical CDR3. V and J are TRBV13 and TRBJ1-5; no definite D call. V lost 2 bases, J lost 4 bases, and 3 bases lay in between. The germline V gene encodes CDR1 PRHDT and CDR2 FYEKMQ (reference sequence). The CDR3 runs to 12 residues. The CDR3 DNA follows: TGTGCCAGCAGCTTACAGAATCAGCCCCAGCATTTT. Translation: CASSLQNQPQHF.

This clone was seen just once. The chain links TRBV4-1 to TRBJ1-5, with a weak D call TRBD1 (5 bases). The CDR3 is made up of 15 amino acids. CDR1 MGHRA and CDR2 YSYEKL come from the germline V gene. Trimming left V 3 bases short and J 8 bases short, with 17 bases between. CDR3 protein: CASSHQLQVHKPQHF. CDR3 nucleotide sequence: TGCGCCAGCAGCCACCAACTACAGGTACATAAGCCCCAGCATTTT.

V gene TRBV7-6 combines with J gene TRBJ2-7; a possible D gene is TRBD1 (6 bases). The CDR3 extends over 15 amino acids. The germline CDR1 and CDR2 sequences are SGHVS and FNYEAQ. V was clipped by 2 bases and J by 5 bases, with 16 bases between them. DNA of the CDR3: TGTGCCAGCAGCTTATCCGCAGGGGTGGTCCACGAGCAGTACTTC. It yields the protein CASSLSAGVVHEQYF.

The chain has TRBV5-6 and TRBJ2-1; 8 nucleotides match TRBD2. The CDR3 sequence is 15 residues long. Germline V gene sequence: CDR1 SGHDT, CDR2 YYEEEE. With V trimmed by 1 base and J by 10 bases, 10 bases remained unmatched. The CDR3: CASSLSAGRGGEQFF. Here the CDR3 DNA reads TGTGCCAGCAGCTTGTCCGCCGGGAGGGGGGGCGAGCAGTTCTTC.

The chain employs TRBV6-6 and TRBJ2-1; D is unresolved. The CDR3 loop spans 14 amino acids. CDR1 is MNHNY, CDR2 SVGAGI, per germline (reference sequence). With 1 base removed from V and 6 bases from J, the gap between germline ends came to 10 bases. The DNA of the CDR3 is TGTGCCAGCAGTTACTATCCAGGCTCCAATGAGCAGTTCTTC. Translating it yields CASSYYPGSNEQFF.

The chain recombines TRBV15 with TRBJ2-1; D is possibly TRBD1 (6 bases). Germline V gene lookup returns CDR1 LNHNV and CDR2 YYDKDF (reference sequence). V lost 1 base and J 3 bases, leaving 16 bases between the germline ends. The CDR3 has 17 residues. CDR3 region: CATSRVYRDTYYNEQFF. CDR3 nucleotides: TGTGCCACCAGCAGAGTATACCGGGACACTTACTACAATGAGCAGTTCTTC.

The sample holds a few counts of this clone. J is TRBJ1-1 and V is TRBV13, with a tentative D call TRBD1 (5 bases). The V gene's germline CDR1 is PRHDT and CDR2 FYEKMQ (reference sequence). V lost 2 bases and J lost 4, with 8 bases in between. The CDR3 totals 13 residues. Here the CDR3 DNA reads TGTGCCAGCAGCTTAATCAGGGCCACTGAAGCTTTCTTT. Translated, it gives CASSLIRATEAFF. The entire variable domain, with the rest obtained from reference TRBV13 and TRBJ1-1, is as follows: AAGVIQSPRHLIKEKRETATLKCYPIPRHDTVYWYQQGPGQDPQFLISFYEKMQSDKGSIPDRFSAQQFSDYHSELNMSSLELGDSALYFCASSLIRATEAFFGQGTRLTVV.

The chain joins TRBV30 to TRBJ2-1, with D uncertain. Trimming pared 0 bases from V and 6 bases from J, leaving 9 bases between. Germline values: CDR1 GTSNPN, CDR2 SVGIG (reference sequence). The CDR3 has 13 amino acids. The CDR3 spells CAWSVSSPNEQFF. CDR3 nucleotide sequence: TGTGCCTGGAGTGTGTCCTCTCCCAATGAGCAGTTCTTC.

V gene TRBV27 combines with J gene TRBJ1-2, with TRBD1 matching 8 bases. CDR3 length: 13 amino acids. From germline, CDR1 is MNHEY and CDR2 SMNVEV (reference sequence). Trimming cost V 9 bases and J 4 bases; bases outside gene matches: 7. The CDR3 DNA sequence: TGTGCCAGTAACCCCGGGACAGGCTATGGCTACACCTTC. This gives the protein CASNPGTGYGYTF.